Listed here are 29 T cell receptor beta chains from one sample, sequenced in a study. TCRdb reprocessed the 5' RACE reads with MiXCR, giving one entry per CDR3 protein. Seen here are tens of thousands of distinct CDR3 sequences, roughly 28% observed once, and the top ten hold roughly 2%. Sequenced material: naive CD4+ T cells sorted from blood. Indicated subset: naive CD4+ T cells, CD4+CD45RA+CD25-. These receptors were obtained from a female donor with breast cancer.

Only a few counts were recorded for this clonotype. The chain employs TRBV24-1 and TRBJ2-5; D gene uncertain. CDR3 length: 13 amino acids. In germline, CDR1 is KGHDR, CDR2 SFDVKD. The V and J ends lost 5 bases and 2 bases respectively, with 8 bases between them. For the CDR3, the DNA is TGTGCCACCAGTGGGGTCAGACAAGAGACCCAGTACTTC. Protein sequence: CATSGVRQETQYF.

This chain uses TRBV6-1 with TRBJ1-2; 9 bases fit TRBD1. The V gene's germline CDR1 is MNHNS and CDR2 SASEGT. The junction had 5 bases not matched to a gene; V was cut back by 0 bases and J by 6 bases. This CDR3 spans 15 amino acids. The CDR3 loop is CASSEALGQGNGYTF. The CDR3 DNA reads TGTGCCAGCAGTGAAGCCCTGGGACAGGGCAATGGCTACACCTTC.

The CDR3 loop is CASSDSFNQPQHF. The DNA of the CDR3 is TGTGCCAGCAGCGACTCCTTCAATCAGCCCCAGCATTTT. The V gene is TRBV6-1, the J gene TRBJ1-5; no clear D. Looked up from germline, CDR1 is MNHNS and CDR2 is SASEGT. There are 13 residues in the CDR3. The germline V and J ends were trimmed by 6 bases and 3 bases, with 9 bases remaining between them.

This clonotype was seen a handful of times. This chain uses TRBV20-1 with TRBJ2-7; 11 bases line up with TRBD2. The germline gives CDR1 DFQATT, CDR2 SNEGSKA (reference sequence). The CDR3 totals 14 residues. Germline trimming cut 6 bases from V and 4 bases from J; bases unmatched to any gene: 8. The CDR3 region is CSAALAGVVYEQYF. Here the CDR3 DNA reads TGCAGTGCGGCACTAGCGGGAGTGGTTTACGAGCAGTACTTC.

By sample fraction, this clonotype is medium-sized (0.01 to 0.1%). The V and J genes are TRBV15 and TRBJ1-1; D uncertain. The CDR3 is made up of 14 amino acids. Trimming removed 0 bases at V and 1 base at J, with 6 bases between. Looked up from germline, CDR1 is LNHNV and CDR2 is YYDKDF (reference sequence). CDR3 region: CATSRESTNTEAFF. As DNA, the CDR3 is TGTGCCACCAGCAGAGAGTCGACGAACACTGAAGCTTTCTTT.

This rearrangement joins TRBV7-6 to TRBJ2-7; the D gene is possibly TRBD2 (6 bases). There are 13 residues in the CDR3. Germline V gene lookup returns CDR1 SGHVS and CDR2 FNYEAQ. The V end lost 11 bases, the J end lost 4 bases, and 18 bases lay between the germline ends. CDR3 coding DNA: TGTGCCTCAGGTGGAGGGGTAGGGTACGAGCAGTACTTC. This encodes CASGGGVGYEQYF.

The genes are TRBV5-1 and TRBJ1-5; possible D gene TRBD1, 5 bases. CDR1 and CDR2 from the germline V gene are SGHRS and YFSETQ. V was shortened by 4 bases and J by 0 bases, with 8 bases between the two germline ends. This CDR3 region has 14 residues. CDR3 bases: TGCGCCAGCAGCGTGGGGGATAGCAATCAGCCCCAGCATTTT. Protein: CASSVGDSNQPQHF.

The chain has TRBV28 and TRBJ2-5; unclear D gene. The germline V and J ends were trimmed by 4 bases and 1 base, with 13 bases remaining between them. Germline V gene sequence: CDR1 MDHEN, CDR2 SYDVKM. There are 15 residues in the CDR3. CDR3 DNA sequence: TGTGCCAGCAGTTCTGGGCAGGTGACCCAAGAGACCCAGTACTTC. Protein: CASSSGQVTQETQYF.

The chain carries TRBV20-1 and TRBJ1-2; weak D call: TRBD1 (6 bases). Trimming left V 3 bases short and J 7 bases short, with 18 bases between. CDR3 length equals 14 residues. Germline CDR1 DFQATT, CDR2 SNEGSKA (reference sequence). The CDR3 sequence: CSASSMGAGSGYTF. The CDR3, as DNA: TGCAGTGCTAGCAGTATGGGGGCAGGGAGTGGCTACACCTTC.

V usage is TRBV27 and J usage is TRBJ1-6, with 7 bases lining up with TRBD1. The CDR3 has 17 amino acids. After removal of 3 bases from V and 8 bases from J, the junction contained 13 bases not matched to a gene. Germline V gene sequence: CDR1 MNHEY, CDR2 SMNVEV (reference sequence). Here the CDR3 reads CASSFQAGQRSHSPLHF. CDR3 in DNA: TGTGCCAGCAGTTTCCAGGCGGGACAGCGATCCCATTCACCCCTCCACTTT.

This clonotype showed up just a few times. The rearrangement links TRBV5-1 to TRBJ2-1; 8 nucleotides match TRBD1. The J segment lost 3 bases and the V segment lost 1 base, leaving 6 bases of the junction unmatched. Germline values: CDR1 SGHRS, CDR2 YFSETQ. The CDR3 is 16 residues long. CDR3 coding DNA: TGCGCCAGCAGCTTGACCCCAGGGGGCCTCTACAATGAGCAGTTCTTC. The encoded protein is CASSLTPGGLYNEQFF. The entire variable domain, with the rest obtained from reference TRBV5-1 and TRBJ2-1, is as follows: KAGVTQTPRYLIKTRGQQVTLSCSPISGHRSVSWYQQTPGQGLQFLFEYFSETQRNKGNFPGRFSGRQFSNSRSEMNVSTLELGDSALYLCASSLTPGGLYNEQFFGPGTRLTVL.

This clonotype was picked up a small number of times. The chain combines TRBV5-1 with TRBJ2-1; D not certain. Germline V gene data show CDR1 as SGHRS and CDR2 as YFSETQ. Trimming took 0 bases from V and 0 from J, leaving 4 bases between them. This CDR3 spans 14 amino acids. CDR3 bases: TGCGCCAGCAGCTTGGAGGGCTCCTACAATGAGCAGTTCTTC. This translates into CASSLEGSYNEQFF. Full variable domain (remainder filled in from reference TRBV5-1 and TRBJ2-1): KAGVTQTPRYLIKTRGQQVTLSCSPISGHRSVSWYQQTPGQGLQFLFEYFSETQRNKGNFPGRFSGRQFSNSRSEMNVSTLELGDSALYLCASSLEGSYNEQFFGPGTRLTVL.

This clonotype was detected only a few times. This rearrangement joins TRBV5-1 to TRBJ2-1, with 8 bases that match TRBD2. The CDR3 extends over 14 amino acids. V shed 5 bases, J shed 2 bases, and the junction held 3 bases outside the gene matches. Germline V gene sequence: CDR1 SGHRS, CDR2 YFSETQ. The CDR3 DNA is TGCGCCAGCAGGTTAGCGGGAACCTACAATGAGCAGTTCTTC. Residues: CASRLAGTYNEQFF.

The V call is TRBV3-1, the J call TRBJ2-7; a weak D match, TRBD1 (6 bases). This CDR3 spans 14 amino acids. Trimming removed 3 bases at V and 4 bases at J, with 13 bases between. Germline-derived CDR1 and CDR2 are LGHDT and YNNKEL (reference sequence). CDR3 protein: CASSQFLGTYEQYF. The DNA of the CDR3 is TGTGCCAGCAGCCAGTTTCTAGGGACATACGAGCAGTACTTC.

This clonotype showed up many times. This chain links TRBV4-2 with TRBJ2-5; 11 positions agree with TRBD2. The CDR3 sequence is 18 residues long. Germline trimming cut 4 bases from V and 5 bases from J; bases unmatched to any gene: 15. Germline-derived CDR1 and CDR2 are LGHNA and YNFKEQ. Here the CDR3 DNA reads TGTGCCAGCAGCCGCCGACCACTAGCGGGAGAAGATGGGGAGACCCAGTACTTC. Translation: CASSRRPLAGEDGETQYF.

This clonotype has only a few counts. The chain combines TRBV27 with TRBJ2-5; TRBD2 agrees at 9 bases. The J segment lost 1 base and the V segment lost 3 bases, leaving 3 bases of the junction unmatched. Germline lookup yields CDR1 MNHEY and CDR2 SMNVEV (reference sequence). The CDR3 has 15 residues. CDR3 DNA: TGTGCCAGCAGTTTCCTAGCGGGGAGCCAAGAGACCCAGTACTTC. Translating it yields CASSFLAGSQETQYF.

In its sample, this clonotype was seen once. A much larger clone is a single base away; this may be a read error. This rearrangement joins TRBV7-3 to TRBJ2-3; 10 bases align to TRBD2. CDR3 length: 16 residues. Germline V lookup: CDR1 SGHTA, CDR2 FQGTGA. The CDR3 nucleotides read TGTGCCAGCAGCTTAGTAGCTAGCGGGAGAACAGATGCGCAGTATTTT. This translates into CASSLVASGRTDAQYF.

J is TRBJ2-5 and V is TRBV15; D call uncertain. V shed 0 bases and J shed 5 bases, with 7 bases lying between them. Germline V gene lookup returns CDR1 LNHNV and CDR2 YYDKDF (reference sequence). The CDR3 is made up of 13 amino acids. This CDR3 reads CATSRDVAETQYF. The DNA for the CDR3 is TGTGCCACCAGCAGAGATGTTGCCGAGACCCAGTACTTC.

This clonotype was seen many times. CDR3 loop: CASSQDRGRGPYGYTF. CDR3 DNA sequence: TGCGCCAGCAGCCAAGATCGTGGCAGGGGTCCGTATGGCTACACCTTC. The J gene is TRBJ1-2, the V gene TRBV4-1; D is possibly TRBD1 (6 bases). Trimming removed 0 bases at V and 5 bases at J, with 16 bases between. CDR3 length: 16 amino acids. Germline CDR1 reads MGHRA; CDR2 reads YSYEKL.

The chain employs TRBV4-1 and TRBJ2-4; D possibly corresponds to TRBD2 (7 bases). V lost 5 bases, J lost 1 base, and 15 bases lay in between. The germline V gene encodes CDR1 MGHRA and CDR2 YSYEKL. The CDR3 spans 16 residues. CDR3 region: CASSGGGARAKNIQYF. The DNA for the CDR3 is TGCGCCAGCAGCGGGGGGGGGGCCAGGGCCAAAAACATTCAGTACTTC.

The gene calls are TRBV4-2 and TRBJ2-2, with D possibly matching TRBD1 (5 bases). V was trimmed by 0 bases and J by 8 bases, leaving 10 bases between them. Germline V CDR1 and CDR2: LGHNA, YNFKEQ. The CDR3 loop spans 14 amino acids. The CDR3 DNA sequence: TGTGCCAGCAGCCAAGAAATGGCAGGGGGGGAGCTGTTTTTT. Protein sequence: CASSQEMAGGELFF.

This clonotype was counted between two and nine times. The genes are TRBV7-9 and TRBJ1-2; possibly TRBD1 for D (6 bases). CDR3 length equals 13 residues. V lost 1 base and J lost 9, with 12 bases in between. Germline assignment: CDR1 SEHNR and CDR2 FQNEAQ (reference sequence). In DNA, the CDR3 is TGTGCCAGCAGCTTAGGAGGAGGACAGCGCTACACCTTC. This translates into CASSLGGGQRYTF.

The chain employs TRBV7-2 and TRBJ1-1; a possible D gene is TRBD1 (6 bases). V was clipped by 1 base and J by 12 bases, with 12 bases between them. The CDR3 loop spans 12 amino acids. CDR1 is SGHTA, CDR2 FQGNSA, per germline. For the CDR3, the DNA is TGTGCCAGCAGCTTAGATGGGACACAACCTTTCTTT. It yields the protein CASSLDGTQPFF.

V is TRBV6-1 and J is TRBJ1-5; no reliable D call. Germline lookup yields CDR1 MNHNS and CDR2 SASEGT. V gave up 1 base and J gave up 12 bases, with 10 bases separating them. The CDR3 is made up of 12 amino acids. This CDR3 is CASSEGLVDQHF. In DNA form, the CDR3 reads TGTGCCAGCAGTGAAGGGTTGGTGGACCAGCATTTT.

This clonotype was picked up a small number of times. The rearrangement joins TRBV27 to TRBJ2-5; D could derive from TRBD1 or TRBD2 (5 bases each). This CDR3 region has 17 residues. Germline CDR1 MNHEY, CDR2 SMNVEV (reference sequence). Trimming removed 2 bases from V and 4 bases from J, with 20 bases in between. The CDR3 DNA follows: TGTGCCAGCAGTTTAAGGACCCCGGGGCGGACAAGAGAGACCCAGTACTTC. Translating gives CASSLRTPGRTRETQYF.

The chain employs TRBV7-2 and TRBJ2-7; D remains unclear. CDR3 length: 13 amino acids. Between the trimmed V and J ends, which lost 3 bases and 0 bases, there was a span of 6 bases. CDR1 and CDR2 from the germline V gene are SGHTA and FQGNSA. The CDR3 DNA sequence: TGTGCCAGCAGCTTTACCAGCTCCTACGAGCAGTACTTC. Translated, it gives CASSFTSSYEQYF.

Comments on this clonotype: This may be a read error: a much more frequent sequence differs by one nucleotide. The chain joins TRBV5-1 to TRBJ1-4; D remains unclear. V lost 4 bases and J lost 5, with 15 bases in between. Germline CDR1 and CDR2: SGHRS and YFSETQ. The length of the CDR3 is 15 residues. The CDR3 loop is CASSPQATLNEKLFF. The CDR3 DNA reads TGCGCCAGCAGCCCGCAGGCCACCTTGAATGAAAAACTGTTTTTT.

This clonotype was detected only a few times. The gene calls are TRBV24-1 and TRBJ1-1; D gene uncertain. This CDR3 is 16 amino acids long. V lost 5 bases and J 0 bases, leaving 15 bases between the germline ends. Germline V gene lookup returns CDR1 KGHDR and CDR2 SFDVKD. CDR3 amino acids: CATSGIKGRLNTEAFF. In DNA, the CDR3 is TGTGCCACCAGTGGTATTAAAGGACGGCTGAACACTGAAGCTTTCTTT.

In this sample, this clonotype turned up many times. The gene calls are TRBV4-1 and TRBJ2-5, with D perhaps matching TRBD1 (5 bases). Deletions cut 0 bases from V and 2 bases from J, with 13 bases between. CDR3 length: 16 residues. Germline V gene sequence: CDR1 MGHRA, CDR2 YSYEKL. The CDR3 loop is CASSQEGRALQETQYF. The DNA for the CDR3 is TGCGCCAGCAGCCAAGAGGGCAGGGCACTACAAGAGACCCAGTACTTC.